This T cell receptor (beta chain) was obtained from a study of shared T cell receptors in the human thymus. Produced via immunoSEQ multiplex PCR; TCRdb's table is partial and in-frame only. The repertoire holds some 760,000 clones, with approximately 85% as singletons. Another study also made use of these data, one on human thymus T cells. As that report states: The sample donors, healthy Finnish infants, were having corrective surgery for congenital heart defects. Thymic tissue was derived from resections collected during corrective heart surgery. Repertoires sampled from thymus and blood appeared biased in V and J gene usage. What related research reported was that thymic repertoires overlapped highly among unrelated individuals.

Sequencing input: thymocytes. This receptor was identified in a girl less than two years old with a congenital heart defect.

CDR3: CASSLVAGTGLIYEQYF. CDR3 sequence (DNA): TGTGCCAGCAGCTTGGTCGCCGGGACAGGTCTTATCTACGAGCAGTACTTC. The rearrangement uses TRBV5-6 and TRBJ2-7; TRBD1 matches 8 bases. The V segment lost 0 bases and the J segment 3 bases; nucleotides outside the gene matches: 11. The CDR3 is 17 residues long. Germline assignment: CDR1 SGHDT and CDR2 YYEEEE. Using reference TRBV5-6 and TRBJ2-7 for the parts outside the CDR3, the full variable domain is DAGVTQSPTHLIKTRGQQVTLRCSPKSGHDTVSWYQQALGQGPQFIFQYYEEEERQRGNFPDRFSGHQFPNYSSELNVNALLLGDSALYLCASSLVAGTGLIYEQYFGPGTRLTVT.